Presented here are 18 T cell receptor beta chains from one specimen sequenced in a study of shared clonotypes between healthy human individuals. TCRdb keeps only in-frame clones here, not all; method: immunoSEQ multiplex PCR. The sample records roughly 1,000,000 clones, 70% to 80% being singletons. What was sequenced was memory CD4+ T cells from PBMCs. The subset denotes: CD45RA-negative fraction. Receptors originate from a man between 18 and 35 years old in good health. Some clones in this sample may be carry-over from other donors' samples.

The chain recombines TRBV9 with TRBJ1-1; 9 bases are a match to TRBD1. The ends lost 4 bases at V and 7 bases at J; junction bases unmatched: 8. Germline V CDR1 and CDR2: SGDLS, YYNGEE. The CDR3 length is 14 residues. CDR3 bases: TGTGCCAGCAGCATCGGACAGGGGCAACGTGAAGCTTTCTTT. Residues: CASSIGQGQREAFF.

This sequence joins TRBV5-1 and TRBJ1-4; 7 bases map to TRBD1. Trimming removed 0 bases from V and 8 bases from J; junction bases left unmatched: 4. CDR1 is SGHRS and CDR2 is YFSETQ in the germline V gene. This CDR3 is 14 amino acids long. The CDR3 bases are TGCGCCAGCAGCTTGGGGTTACAGGGGGAAAAACTGTTTTTT. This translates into CASSLGLQGEKLFF.

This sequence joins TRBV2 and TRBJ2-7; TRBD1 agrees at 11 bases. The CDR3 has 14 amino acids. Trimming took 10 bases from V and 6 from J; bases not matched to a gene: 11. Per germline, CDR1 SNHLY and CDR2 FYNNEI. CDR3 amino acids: CATTPSGQGAEQYF. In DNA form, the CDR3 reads TGTGCCACCACCCCTTCAGGACAGGGGGCCGAGCAGTACTTC.

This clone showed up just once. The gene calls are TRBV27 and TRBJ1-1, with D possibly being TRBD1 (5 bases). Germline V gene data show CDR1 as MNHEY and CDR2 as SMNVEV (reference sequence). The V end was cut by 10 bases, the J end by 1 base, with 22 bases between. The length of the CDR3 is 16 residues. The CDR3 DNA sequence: TGTGCCACCCTTGACTTGACGGGACGGCGGAACACTGAAGCTTTCTTT. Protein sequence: CATLDLTGRRNTEAFF.

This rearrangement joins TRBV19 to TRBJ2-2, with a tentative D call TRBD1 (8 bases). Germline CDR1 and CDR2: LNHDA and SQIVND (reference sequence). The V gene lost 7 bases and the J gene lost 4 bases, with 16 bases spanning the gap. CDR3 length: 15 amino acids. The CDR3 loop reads CASIHRGGSTGELFF. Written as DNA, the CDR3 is TGTGCCAGTATTCACAGGGGGGGAAGCACCGGGGAGCTGTTTTTT.

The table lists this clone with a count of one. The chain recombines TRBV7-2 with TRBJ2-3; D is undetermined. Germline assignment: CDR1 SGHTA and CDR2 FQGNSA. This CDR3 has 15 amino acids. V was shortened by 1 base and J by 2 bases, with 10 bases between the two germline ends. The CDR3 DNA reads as TGTGCCAGCAGCTTAGATCGGACGGCCACAGATACGCAGTATTTT. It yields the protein CASSLDRTATDTQYF.

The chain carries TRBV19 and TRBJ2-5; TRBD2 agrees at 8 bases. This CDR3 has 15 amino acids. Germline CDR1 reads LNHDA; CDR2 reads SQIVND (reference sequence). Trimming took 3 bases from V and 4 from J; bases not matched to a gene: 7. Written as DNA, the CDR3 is TGTGCCAGTAGTATTCCAGCCCGGGGGGGAGAGACCCAGTACTTC. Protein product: CASSIPARGGETQYF.

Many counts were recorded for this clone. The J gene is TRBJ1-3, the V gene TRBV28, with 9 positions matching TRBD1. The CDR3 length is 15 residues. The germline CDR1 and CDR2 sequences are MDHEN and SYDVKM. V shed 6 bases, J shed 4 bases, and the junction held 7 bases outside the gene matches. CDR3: CASSLDRGGGNTIYF. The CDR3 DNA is TGTGCCAGCAGCCTAGACAGGGGGGGAGGAAACACCATATATTTT.

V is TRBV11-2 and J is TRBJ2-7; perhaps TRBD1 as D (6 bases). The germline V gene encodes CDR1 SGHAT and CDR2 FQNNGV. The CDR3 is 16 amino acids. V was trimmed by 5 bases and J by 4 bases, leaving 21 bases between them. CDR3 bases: TGTGCCAGCAGCACGACCTGGTTGTGGACAGTTTACGAGCAGTACTTC. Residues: CASSTTWLWTVYEQYF.

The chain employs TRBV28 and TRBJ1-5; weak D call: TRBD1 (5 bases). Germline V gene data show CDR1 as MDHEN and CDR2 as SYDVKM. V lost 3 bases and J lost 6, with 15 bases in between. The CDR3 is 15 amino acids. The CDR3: CASSFGTAFGQPQHF. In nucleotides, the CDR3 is TGTGCCAGCAGTTTTGGGACGGCTTTTGGTCAGCCCCAGCATTTT.

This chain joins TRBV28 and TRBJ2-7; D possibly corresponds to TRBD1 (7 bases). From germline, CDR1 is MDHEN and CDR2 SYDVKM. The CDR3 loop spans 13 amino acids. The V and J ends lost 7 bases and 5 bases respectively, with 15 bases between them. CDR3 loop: CASTSGGRNEQYF. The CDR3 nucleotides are TGTGCCAGCACCTCAGGGGGGCGAAACGAGCAGTACTTC.

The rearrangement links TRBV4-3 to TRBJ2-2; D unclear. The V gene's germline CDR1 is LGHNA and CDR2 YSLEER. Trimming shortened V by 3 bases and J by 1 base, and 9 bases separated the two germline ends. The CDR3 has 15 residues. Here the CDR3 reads CASSHNTVNTGELFF. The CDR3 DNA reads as TGCGCCAGCAGCCACAATACAGTGAACACCGGGGAGCTGTTTTTT.

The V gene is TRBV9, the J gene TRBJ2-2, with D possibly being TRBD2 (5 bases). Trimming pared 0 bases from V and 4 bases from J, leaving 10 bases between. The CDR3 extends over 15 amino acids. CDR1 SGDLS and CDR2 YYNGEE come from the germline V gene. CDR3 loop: CASSVAGRGTGELFF. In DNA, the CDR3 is TGTGCCAGCAGCGTAGCTGGGAGAGGCACCGGGGAGCTGTTTTTT. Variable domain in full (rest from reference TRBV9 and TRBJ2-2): DSGVTQTPKHLITATGQRVTLRCSPRSGDLSVYWYQQSLDQGLQFLIQYYNGEERAKGNILERFSAQQFPDLHSELNLSSLELGDSALYFCASSVAGRGTGELFFGEGSRLTVL.

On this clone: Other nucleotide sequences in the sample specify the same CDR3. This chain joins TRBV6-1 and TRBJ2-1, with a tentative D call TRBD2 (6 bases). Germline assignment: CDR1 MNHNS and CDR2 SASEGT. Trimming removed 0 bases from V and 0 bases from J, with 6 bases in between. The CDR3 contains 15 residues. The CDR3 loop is CASSEASGSYNEQFF. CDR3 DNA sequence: TGTGCCAGCAGTGAAGCTAGCGGCTCCTACAATGAGCAGTTCTTC.

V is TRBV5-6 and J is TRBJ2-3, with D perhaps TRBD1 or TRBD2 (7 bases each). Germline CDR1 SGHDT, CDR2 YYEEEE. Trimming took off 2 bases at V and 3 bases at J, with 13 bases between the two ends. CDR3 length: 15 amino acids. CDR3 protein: CASSFRGGVTDTQYF. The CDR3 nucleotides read TGTGCCAGCAGCTTCAGGGGGGGCGTTACAGATACGCAGTATTTT. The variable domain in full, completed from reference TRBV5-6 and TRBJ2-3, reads DAGVTQSPTHLIKTRGQQVTLRCSPKSGHDTVSWYQQALGQGPQFIFQYYEEEERQRGNFPDRFSGHQFPNYSSELNVNALLLGDSALYLCASSFRGGVTDTQYFGPGTRLTVL.

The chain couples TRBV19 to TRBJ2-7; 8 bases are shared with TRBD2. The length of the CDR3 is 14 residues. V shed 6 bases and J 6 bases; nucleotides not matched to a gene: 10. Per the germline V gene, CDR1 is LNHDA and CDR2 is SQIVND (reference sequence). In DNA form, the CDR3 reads TGTGCCAGTAGACCGGGACTAGATGTTTCCGAGCAGTACTTC. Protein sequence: CASRPGLDVSEQYF.

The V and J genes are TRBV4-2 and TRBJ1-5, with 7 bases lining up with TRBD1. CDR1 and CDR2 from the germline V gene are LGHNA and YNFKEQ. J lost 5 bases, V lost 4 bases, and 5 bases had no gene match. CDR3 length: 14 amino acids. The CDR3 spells CASSRRDRDQPQHF. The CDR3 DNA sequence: TGTGCCAGCAGCCGCCGGGACAGAGATCAGCCCCAGCATTTT.

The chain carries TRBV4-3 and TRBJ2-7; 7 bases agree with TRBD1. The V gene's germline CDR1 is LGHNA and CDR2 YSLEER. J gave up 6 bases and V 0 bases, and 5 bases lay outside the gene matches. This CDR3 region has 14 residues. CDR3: CASSQEEGASEQYF. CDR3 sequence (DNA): TGCGCCAGCAGCCAAGAAGAGGGGGCAAGCGAGCAGTACTTC.